This T cell receptor beta chain appears in the sequencing data of a study of blood T cell repertoires in COVID-19. Looking at the study overall: Researchers got acute and convalescent COVID-19 samples from the United States, Italy and Spain.

Clones were sequenced by immunoSEQ multiplex PCR, and TCRdb holds only the in-frame ones, with some missing. Of fewer than 450,000 clones in the sample, approximately 88% were seen once. Participants' reported clinical history set cohort assignment. With V trimmed by 0 bases and J by 0 bases, 10 bases remained unmatched. The CDR3 is 20 amino acids. CDR1 is LNHNV and CDR2 is YYDKDF in the germline V gene (reference sequence). The sequenced material came from PBMCs or T cells enriched from blood (not recorded which). This clonotype originated in a woman aged 40-49 years with acute COVID-19. This chain links TRBV15 with TRBJ1-3; 11 positions match TRBD1. CDR3 amino acids: CATSRERTGGDLNSGNTIYF. The CDR3 bases are TGTGCCACCAGCAGAGAAAGGACAGGGGGCGATCTCAACTCTGGAAACACCATATATTTT.